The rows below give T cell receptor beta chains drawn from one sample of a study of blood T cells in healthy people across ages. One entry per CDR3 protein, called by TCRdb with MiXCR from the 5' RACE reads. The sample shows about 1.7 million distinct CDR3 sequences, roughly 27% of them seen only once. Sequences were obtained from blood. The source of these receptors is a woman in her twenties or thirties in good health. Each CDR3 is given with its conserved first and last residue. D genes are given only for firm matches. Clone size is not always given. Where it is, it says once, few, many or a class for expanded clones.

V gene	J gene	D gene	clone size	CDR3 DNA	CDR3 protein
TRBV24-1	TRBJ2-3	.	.	TGTGCCACCAGTGGCCCGACAGGAACCACAGATACGCAGTATTTT	CATSGPTGTTDTQYF
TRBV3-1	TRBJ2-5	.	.	TGTGCCAGCAGCCCTGGACACTTCGGGGAGACCCAGTACTTC	CASSPGHFGETQYF
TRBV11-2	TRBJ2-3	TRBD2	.	TGTGCCAGCAGCTTAGAGGTAGCGGGGAGCACAGATACGCAGTATTTT	CASSLEVAGSTDTQYF
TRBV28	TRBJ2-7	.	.	TGTTCCAGCAGGTTAGGGGTCTCCTACGAGCAGTACTTC	CSSRLGVSYEQYF
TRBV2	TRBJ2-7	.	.	TGTGCCAGCAGTGAGGGGACACTTATCTTACCTTACGAGCAGTACTTC	CASSEGTLILPYEQYF
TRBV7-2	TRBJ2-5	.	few	TGTGCCAGCAGCTTACCCCCGGATGGGAGAGAGACCCAGTACTTC	CASSLPPDGRETQYF
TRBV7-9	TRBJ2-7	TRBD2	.	TGTGCCAGCAGCTCTGATCGAGCGGGAGGCCTCCGGGGTAGGTACGAGCAGTACTTC	CASSSDRAGGLRGRYEQYF
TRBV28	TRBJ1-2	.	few	TGTGCCAGCAGCCGCCCCCGGACAGCCCTCCCCTATGGCTACACCTTC	CASSRPRTALPYGYTF
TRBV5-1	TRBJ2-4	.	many	TGCGCCAGCAGCTTGGGAGAGATTGGGAACATTCAGTACTTC	CASSLGEIGNIQYF
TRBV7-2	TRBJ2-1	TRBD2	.	TGTGCCAGCAGCTTAATTGCTGGCGGGAGCAATGAGCAGTTCTTC	CASSLIAGGSNEQFF